This TCR beta chain was recorded in a study of blood T cell repertoires in COVID-19. About the study: Samples of COVID-19 (acute and convalescent) were obtained from the United States, Italy and Spain. The analysed material was cDNA or gDNA that came from T cells, B-cell-depleted T cells, or PBMCs.

V was trimmed by 3 bases and J by 0 bases, leaving 13 bases between them. The CDR3 consists of 16 residues. The germline gives CDR1 KGHSH, CDR2 LQKENI. Original analysis: Estimation of nucleated cell counts was performed using reference gene primer amplification. TCRdb keeps only in-frame clones here, not all; method: immunoSEQ multiplex PCR. From that table come the V and J calls and clone size; the DNA was used to work out D and trimming. The table lists more than 45,000 clones, around 86% of them singletons. The chain joins TRBV18 to TRBJ2-3; D is undetermined. This TCR derives from a human donor with active COVID-19. The donor label of this sample is uncertain. Material for sequencing was peripheral blood. The CDR3 here is CASSPAAIPSTDTQYF. The CDR3 DNA sequence: TGTGCCAGCTCACCTGCTGCGATACCAAGCACAGATACGCAGTATTTT.